One TCR beta chain is described in this entry. The antigen is undetermined. At one end the junction does not follow the germline gene, possibly because of a read error. This specimen comes from a study of OX40 agonist ivuxolimab in advanced cancers. The protocol was immunoSEQ multiplex PCR, while the TCRdb copy is restricted to in-frame clones and leaves out a portion. The repertoire holds 77,000 or so clones, around 80% seen once, with around 0.51% in the top ten. The CDR3 is 13 residues long. Per the germline V gene, CDR1 is SSHAT and CDR2 is FNYEAQ (reference sequence). Whole-study findings and limits: Antigen specificity of clonally expanded peripheral T cells was not established. Circulating CD4+ and CD8+ T cells showed clonal expansion by week 6 at 0.1 to 3.0 mg/kg.

The sequencing used CD4+ or CD8+ T cells sorted from blood, collected in a trial of the OX40 agonist ivuxolimab. V and J are TRBV7-7 and TRBJ2-5, with TRBD2 as a possible D gene (6 bases). The sequence came from an adult with an advanced solid tumor such as melanoma, head and neck, liver or kidney cancer. DNA of the CDR3: TGTGCTAGCAGCTTAGGGACTTCGGGCACCCAGTACTTC. Protein: CASSLGTSGTQYF.